The 10 T cell receptor beta chains below all came from one sample that was sequenced in a study of blood T cell repertoires in COVID-19. The protocol was immunoSEQ multiplex PCR, while the TCRdb copy is restricted to in-frame clones and leaves out a portion. Here the sample spans about 43,000 clones, more than 75% being singletons. Input material: peripheral blood. Receptors originate from a human donor in a cohort sampled during active COVID-19.

The CDR3 region is CASSLGLAGATQYF. The CDR3 DNA reads as TGCGCCAGCAGCTTAGGACTAGCTGGGGCGACCCAGTACTTC. This rearrangement joins TRBV5-1 to TRBJ2-5; 8 positions match TRBD2. V was pared by 2 bases and J by 7 bases, with 7 bases of the junction left unmatched. Germline V gives CDR1 SGHRS, CDR2 YFSETQ. The CDR3 runs 14 residues. Looking up the rest from reference TRBV5-1 and TRBJ2-5 gives the full variable domain: KAGVTQTPRYLIKTRGQQVTLSCSPISGHRSVSWYQQTPGQGLQFLFEYFSETQRNKGNFPGRFSGRQFSNSRSEMNVSTLELGDSALYLCASSLGLAGATQYFGPGTRLLVL.

The chain combines TRBV28 with TRBJ1-3; D unresolved. The length of the CDR3 is 17 residues. V was trimmed by 3 bases and J by 4 bases, leaving 19 bases between them. Germline-derived CDR1 and CDR2 are MDHEN and SYDVKM. CDR3 sequence reads: CASSFAALRVRGNTIYF. The CDR3 nucleotides read TGTGCCAGCAGTTTCGCCGCCTTGAGGGTGAGGGGAAACACCATATATTTT.

CDR3 bases: TGTGCCAGCACTCCGACTAGCGGGAGTTACAATGAGCAGTTCTTC. This gives the protein CASTPTSGSYNEQFF. The chain joins TRBV9 to TRBJ2-1; 12 nucleotides agree with TRBD2. V trimming: 6 bases; J trimming: 4 bases; junction bases outside the gene matches: 5. CDR1 and CDR2 from the germline V gene are SGDLS and YYNGEE. This CDR3 is built from 15 residues.

The V and J genes are TRBV3-1 (or the pseudogene TRBV3-2) and TRBJ1-5; TRBD1 is a possible D gene (5 bases). The V gene's germline CDR1 is LGHDT and CDR2 YNNKEL (reference sequence). V shed 5 bases and J shed 4 bases, with 12 bases lying between them. This CDR3 is 14 amino acids long. The CDR3 is CASSAGGRNQPQHF. The CDR3 nucleotides read TGTGCCAGCAGCGCGGGGGGGAGAAATCAGCCCCAGCATTTT.

This sequence joins TRBV12-5 and TRBJ2-3, with D maybe TRBD1 (5 bases). Deletions cut 4 bases from V and 2 bases from J, with 16 bases between. The CDR3 covers 16 residues. Germline CDR1 is LGHNT and CDR2 is FRNRAP. The CDR3 protein is CASGSQPRRDTDTQYF. DNA for the CDR3: TGTGCTAGTGGTTCTCAACCCCGCAGGGACACAGATACGCAGTATTTT.

V and J are TRBV6-6 and TRBJ2-2; TRBD1 matches at 8 bases. J was trimmed by 6 bases and V by 4 bases; bases with no gene match: 7. This CDR3 has 15 residues. From germline, CDR1 is MNHNY and CDR2 SVGAGI (reference sequence). The CDR3 DNA sequence: TGTGCCAGCAGTTCGACAGGGGTTCTTGCCGGGGAGCTGTTTTTT. It specifies CASSSTGVLAGELFF.

The J gene is TRBJ1-4, the V gene TRBV28; 9 nucleotides line up with TRBD1. J gave up 1 base and V 4 bases, and 4 bases lay outside the gene matches. The CDR3 has 16 residues. Germline assignment: CDR1 MDHEN and CDR2 SYDVKM. In nucleotides, the CDR3 is TGTGCCAGCAGTTACTCGACAGGGGGAACTAATGAAAAACTGTTTTTT. Protein sequence: CASSYSTGGTNEKLFF.

The chain joins TRBV27 to TRBJ1-1; 8 bases match TRBD1. The V segment lost 0 bases and the J segment 4 bases; nucleotides outside the gene matches: 1. The CDR3 sequence is 14 residues long. CDR1 MNHEY and CDR2 SMNVEV come from the germline V gene (reference sequence). The CDR3 loop reads CASSLSGQGTEAFF. The CDR3 nucleotides are TGTGCCAGCAGTTTATCAGGACAGGGCACTGAAGCTTTCTTT.

This chain links TRBV7-8 with TRBJ1-1; D remains ambiguous. Germline values: CDR1 SGHVS, CDR2 FQNEAQ. V lost 3 bases, J lost 1 base, and 15 bases lay in between. CDR3 length: 16 residues. This chain's CDR3 is CASSFFFTVWNTEAFF. The CDR3 bases are TGTGCCAGCAGCTTTTTTTTTACGGTTTGGAACACTGAAGCTTTCTTT.

V gene TRBV28 combines with J gene TRBJ1-3; D is undetermined. The CDR3 sequence is 18 residues long. The germline gives CDR1 MDHEN, CDR2 SYDVKM. The V and J ends lost 6 bases and 0 bases respectively, with 21 bases between them. The CDR3 region has the DNA TGTGCCAGCAGCCCCTCGGTGTTGCGGCCAGCCTCTGGAAACACCATATATTTT. Its protein is CASSPSVLRPASGNTIYF.